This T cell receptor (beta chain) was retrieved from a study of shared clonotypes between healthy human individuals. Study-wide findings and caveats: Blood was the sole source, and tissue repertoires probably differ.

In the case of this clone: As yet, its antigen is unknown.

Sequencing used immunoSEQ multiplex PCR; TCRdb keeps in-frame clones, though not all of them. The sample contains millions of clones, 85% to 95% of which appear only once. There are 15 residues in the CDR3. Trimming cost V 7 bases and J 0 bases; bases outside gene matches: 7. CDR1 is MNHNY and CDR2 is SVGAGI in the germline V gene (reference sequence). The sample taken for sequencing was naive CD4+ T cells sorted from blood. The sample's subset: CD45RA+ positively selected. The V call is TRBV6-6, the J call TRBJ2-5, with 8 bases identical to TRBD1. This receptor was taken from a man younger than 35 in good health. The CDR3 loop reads CASKLTGVYQETQYF. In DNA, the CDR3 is TGTGCCAGCAAACTGACAGGGGTGTACCAAGAGACCCAGTACTTC.